This T cell receptor (beta chain) was sequenced in a study of cytomegalovirus exposure and HLA in healthy donors. Turning to this clone: Its antigen is unknown.

The PCR was carried out with 60 Vbeta primers and 13 Jbeta primers. The table came from immunoSEQ multiplex PCR; TCRdb's copy has only in-frame clones and leaves some out. The sample holds some 150,000 clones; roughly 79% are singletons and the top ten take about 1.9%. CDR1 and CDR2 from the germline V gene are SEHNR and FQNEAQ (reference sequence). The length of the CDR3 is 15 residues. With V trimmed by 2 bases and J by 5 bases, 5 bases remained unmatched. Study observations and caveats: Across donors, sequencing depth was assumed by presence/absence analyses to be roughly uniform. An analysis done earlier found most TCR beta V segments productive about 90% or about 30% of the time. Analysis performed later found roughly 17,000 TCR beta sequences associated with HLA alleles at 0.05 false discovery rate. There were 160 or so TCR beta chains listed as cytomegalovirus-associated.

Sequenced material: PBMCs. The receptor was derived from a woman in her 30s in good health and CMV-seropositive. The chain carries TRBV7-9 and TRBJ2-1, with 8 positions matching TRBD2. The CDR3 is CASSLRGGINNEQFF. CDR3 sequence (DNA): TGTGCCAGCAGCTTACGCGGGGGGATTAACAATGAGCAGTTCTTC.